The TCR beta chain described here comes from a study of blood T cell repertoires in COVID-19. About the study: Sites across the United States, Italy and Spain contributed samples from acute and convalescent COVID-19. PBMCs, B-cell-depleted T cells, or T cells were the source of the cDNA or gDNA that made up the material.

The CDR3 spans 17 residues. The germline CDR1 and CDR2 sequences are SGDLS and YYNGEE. With V trimmed by 1 base and J by 3 bases, 5 bases remained unmatched. Per the original data handling: Amplification of reference gene primers was used by the study to estimate nucleated cell counts. TCRdb's copy holds only in-frame clones and misses some; the assay was immunoSEQ multiplex PCR. Clone size and the V and J calls come from that table; the DNA yielded D and trimming. The profile shows 110,000 to 150,000 clones, approximately 78% of them singletons. This clone was counted a single time. The sequenced material came from peripheral blood. The TCR originated in an elderly woman with acute or convalescent COVID-19. The chain links TRBV9 to TRBJ2-2, with 11 bases aligning to TRBD2. The chain's CDR3 is CASSVIAGGPYTGELFF. CDR3 DNA: TGTGCCAGCAGCGTAATAGCGGGGGGGCCGTACACCGGGGAGCTGTTTTTT.